The T cell receptor beta chain under discussion was sequenced for a study of T cell responses to AZD1222 COVID-19 vaccine. Study results and limitations: CD4 TCRs associated with vaccination spanned spike, dominating at 160-218 and 743-854. Spike-specific TCR breadth and depth rose after two AZD1222 doses.

A word on this clone: Its antigen is unknown.

Clones were sequenced by immunoSEQ multiplex PCR, and TCRdb holds only the in-frame ones, with some missing. This sample has over 130,000 clones, with 80% to 95% found just once. The sample in question was peripheral blood, obtained on day 0 of AZD1222 vaccination. The receptor comes from an adult in good health.

CDR3 sequence reads: CASSLAPGQGNTIYF. The CDR3, as DNA: TGTGCCAGCAGTTTGGCCCCGGGACAGGGAAACACCATATATTTT. The rearrangement joins TRBV6-5 to TRBJ1-3; 7 bases line up with TRBD1. Germline CDR1 MNHEY, CDR2 SVGAGI. Losses at the gene ends were 4 bases for V and 4 bases for J; bases not matched to a gene: 7. This CDR3 is 15 amino acids long.